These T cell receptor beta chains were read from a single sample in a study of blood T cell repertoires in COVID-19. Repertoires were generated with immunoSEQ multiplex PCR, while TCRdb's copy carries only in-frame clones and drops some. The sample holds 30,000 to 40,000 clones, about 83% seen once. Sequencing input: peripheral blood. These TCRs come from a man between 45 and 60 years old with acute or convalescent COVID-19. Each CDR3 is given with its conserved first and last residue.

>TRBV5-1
CASSKDRGVDTIYF
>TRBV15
CATSVTGDLGIQPQHF
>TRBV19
CASSDQGARETQYF
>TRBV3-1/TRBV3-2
CASSQATYEQYF
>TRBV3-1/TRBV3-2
CASSPTGLNEQFF
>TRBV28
CASGRPGSYEQYF
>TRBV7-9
CASSLAAGGSTDTQYF
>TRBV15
CATSSTGTGVPYNSPLHF
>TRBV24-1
CATSGPGTSGSHEQFF
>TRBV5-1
CASSLVTSNTGELFF
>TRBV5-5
CASWWRGGGTDTQYF
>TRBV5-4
CASSLWDRVDEQYF
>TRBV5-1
CASSLGQSTDTQYF
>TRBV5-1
CASSLAGTSGNTIYF
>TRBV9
CASSFSGGPTGEQYF
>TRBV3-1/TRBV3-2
CASSQAIGSPLHF
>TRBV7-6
CASSPRTSGRAGTDTQYF
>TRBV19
CASRTTGYGTDTQYF
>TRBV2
CASSVGRGRKETQYF
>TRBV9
CASSDWGQGLTGELFF
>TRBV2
CASRPEGQINSPLHF
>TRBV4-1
CASSQGRQTSRHNEQFF
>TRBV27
CASSPNGPYEQYF
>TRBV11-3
CASSLTSGASDTQYF
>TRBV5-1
CASSGTVSYGYTF
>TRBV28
CASSSGALGYGYTF
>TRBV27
CASSLSSARDEQYF
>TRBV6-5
CASSLSKTGDQPQHF
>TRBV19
CASSVPGLTYGYTF
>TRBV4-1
CASSQAQGGSNQPQHF
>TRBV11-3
CASSLAASGGAAKNIQYF
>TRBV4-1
CASSQHRGLLAGELFF
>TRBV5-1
CASSSGTAFSGNTIYF
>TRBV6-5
CASTKPGQNYGYTF
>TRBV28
CASSSGQGLQPQHF
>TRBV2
CASSNLAGGVTDTQYF
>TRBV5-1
CASSLGQPQETQYF
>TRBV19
CASSMGQGAEQPQHF
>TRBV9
CASSRRGSTEAFF
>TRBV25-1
CASSVKRGIGGYTF
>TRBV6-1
CASSEGTANYGYTF
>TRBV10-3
CAISEWQGSTDTQYF
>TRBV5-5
CASSSRDRGYF
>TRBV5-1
CASSSSGVAGLNTGELFF
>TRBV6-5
CASRPGLAGFDPFF
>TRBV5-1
CASIRGLAGNNEQFF
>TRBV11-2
CASSSETVTEAFF
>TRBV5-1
CASSLGTGPNQPQHF
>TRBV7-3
CASSFNMNTEAFF
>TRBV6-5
CASTRSPNTGELFF
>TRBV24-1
CATSDRDRGRDGYTF
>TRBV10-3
CAISLTSGNTGELFF